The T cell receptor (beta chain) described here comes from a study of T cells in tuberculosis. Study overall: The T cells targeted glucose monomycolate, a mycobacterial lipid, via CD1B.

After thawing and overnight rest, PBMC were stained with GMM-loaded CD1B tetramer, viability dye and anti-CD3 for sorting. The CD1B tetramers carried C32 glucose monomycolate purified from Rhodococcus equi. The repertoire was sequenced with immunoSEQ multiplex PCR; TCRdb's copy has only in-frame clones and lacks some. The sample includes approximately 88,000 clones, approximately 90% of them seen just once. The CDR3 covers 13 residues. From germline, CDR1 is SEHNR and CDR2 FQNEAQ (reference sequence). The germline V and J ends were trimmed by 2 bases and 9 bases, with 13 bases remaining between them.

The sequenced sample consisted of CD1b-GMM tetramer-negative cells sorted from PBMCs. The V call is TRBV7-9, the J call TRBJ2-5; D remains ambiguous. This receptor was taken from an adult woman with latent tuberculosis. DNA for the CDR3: TGTGCCAGCAGCTTAATGGTGGTCCCGGCCCAGTACTTC. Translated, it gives CASSLMVVPAQYF.